This T cell receptor (beta chain) was sequenced during a study of cytomegalovirus exposure and HLA in healthy donors. Across the whole study: The roughly 700 first-cohort repertoires shared a platform with the approximately 120 validation repertoires, as reported in a later analysis.

The CDR3 sequence is 14 residues long. V shed 4 bases and J 4 bases; nucleotides not matched to a gene: 1. CDR1 is MRHNA and CDR2 is SNTAGT in the germline V gene. Repertoires were generated with immunoSEQ multiplex PCR, while TCRdb's copy carries only in-frame clones and drops some. The table includes fewer than 250,000 clones, over 75% detected once. This clone was recorded many times. Sample: PBMCs. The rearrangement links TRBV6-4 to TRBJ2-3; 11 nucleotides agree with TRBD1. The receptor was derived from a woman aged 18-29 years in good health and CMV-seropositive. CDR3: CASSGGQGADTQYF. The CDR3 DNA reads as TGTGCCAGCAGTGGGGGACAGGGGGCAGATACGCAGTATTTT.